This T cell receptor beta chain was retrieved from a study of identical twins. TCRdb itself ran the 5' RACE reads through MiXCR, one entry per CDR3 protein. This repertoire shows hundreds of thousands of distinct CDR3 sequences, roughly a tenth found once; its top ten account for around 5.1%. As regards this clonotype: What it binds is not known.

Regarding the study as a whole: The abundant beta clonotypes from cord blood had fewer insertions, and memory repertoires had none of this.

V was cut by 3 bases and J by 5 bases, with 14 bases left in between. This CDR3 contains 15 residues. Sample: memory (CD45RO+) T cells sorted from blood. The chain carries TRBV12-3 or TRBV12-4 and TRBJ1-3, with unresolved D. The origin of this receptor is a young woman in good health. CDR3 sequence reads: CASSLQPPNRNTIYF. Here the CDR3 DNA reads TGTGCCAGCAGTTTGCAACCCCCAAATAGAAACACCATATATTTT.